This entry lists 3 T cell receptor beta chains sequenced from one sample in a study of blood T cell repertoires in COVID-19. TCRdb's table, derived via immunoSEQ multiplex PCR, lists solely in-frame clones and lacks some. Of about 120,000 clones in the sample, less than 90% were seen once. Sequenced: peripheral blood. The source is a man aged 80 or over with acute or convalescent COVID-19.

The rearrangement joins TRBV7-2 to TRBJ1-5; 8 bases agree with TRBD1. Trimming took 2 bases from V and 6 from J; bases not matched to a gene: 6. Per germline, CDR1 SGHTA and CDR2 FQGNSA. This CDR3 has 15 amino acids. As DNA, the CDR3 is TGTGCCAGCAGCTTATTCGGACAGGGTGCTCAGCCCCAGCATTTT. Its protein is CASSLFGQGAQPQHF. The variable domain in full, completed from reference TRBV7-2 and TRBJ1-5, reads GAGVSQSPSNKVTEKGKDVELRCDPISGHTALYWYRQSLGQGLEFLIYFQGNSAPDKSGLPSDRFSAERTGGSVSTLTIQRTQQEDSAVYLCASSLFGQGAQPQHFGDGTRLSIL.

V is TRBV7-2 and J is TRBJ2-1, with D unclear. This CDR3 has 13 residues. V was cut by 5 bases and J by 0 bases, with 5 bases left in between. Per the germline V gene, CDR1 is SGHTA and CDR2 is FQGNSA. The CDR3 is CASSLSSYNEQFF. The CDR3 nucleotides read TGTGCCAGCAGCCTCAGCTCCTACAATGAGCAGTTCTTC.

In nucleotides, the CDR3 is TGTGCCACCCGGACAGGGTACAATGAGCAGTTCTTC. It specifies CATRTGYNEQFF. The chain carries TRBV27 and TRBJ2-1; TRBD1 matches 8 bases. Germline CDR1 reads MNHEY; CDR2 reads SMNVEV (reference sequence). V shed 10 bases, J shed 4 bases, and the junction held 3 bases outside the gene matches. The CDR3 covers 12 residues.